This entry is about one T cell receptor beta chain. The germline gives CDR1 SNHLY, CDR2 FYNNEI. V was pared by 8 bases and J by 5 bases, with 10 bases between. The CDR3 spans 13 residues. The table came from immunoSEQ multiplex PCR; TCRdb's copy has only in-frame clones and leaves some out. Of fewer than 250,000 clones in the sample, roughly four fifths were seen once. This record comes from a study of blood T cell repertoires in COVID-19. The clonotype was recovered from a woman between 45 and 60 years old with acute or convalescent COVID-19. The chain couples TRBV2 to TRBJ1-6; D unresolved. The material sequenced was peripheral blood. The CDR3 reads CASGRGNNSPLHF. In DNA, the CDR3 is TGTGCCAGCGGACGGGGTAATAATTCACCCCTCCACTTT.